The 8 T cell receptor beta chains reported below all come from one sample, sequenced in a study of T-cell reconstitution after alpha-beta-depleted transplantation in children. Unique molecular identifiers were incorporated into the prepared TCRbeta library. TCRdb redid the calling of the PCR reads with MiXCR, one entry per CDR3 protein. The sample holds about 640,000 distinct CDR3 sequences; 16% are singletons and the top ten take about 1.1%. The sample here was PBMCs from the stem cell graft donor, taken from the stem cell graft. These receptors all come from a human donor who donated a stem cell graft to a child with acute myeloid leukemia.

This clonotype was observed many times. The V call is TRBV20-1, the J call TRBJ1-2; tentatively, D is TRBD1 (5 bases). Per the germline V gene, CDR1 is DFQATT and CDR2 is SNEGSKA (reference sequence). The CDR3 is 13 residues long. V dropped 1 base and J dropped 8 bases, with 14 bases sitting between them. The CDR3 DNA follows: TGCAGTGCTAGAGCGTCCAGGGACGGGGGCTACACCTTC. This sequence encodes CSARASRDGGYTF.

Points on this clonotype: Germline and junction disagree at one end, which may indicate a read error. The genes are TRBV5-4 and TRBJ1-2; TRBD1 is a possible D gene (5 bases). This CDR3 is 14 amino acids long. CDR1 and CDR2 (germline): SGHNT, YYREEE (reference sequence). The CDR3 reads CASTLGQNTYGYTF. The CDR3 region has the DNA TGTGCCAGCACCTTGGGGCAGAATACCTATGGCTACACCTTC.

Many counts were recorded for this clonotype. One junction end does not reproduce the germline sequence, and a read error may be involved. Here the CDR3 DNA reads TGCAGTGCTAGTACATCCCGCGGATGGGAAAGTTCTCGTGGGATTTTT. Translating gives CSASTSRGWESSRGIF. The rearrangement links TRBV20-1 to TRBJ1-4; no clear D. Germline CDR1 DFQATT, CDR2 SNEGSKA (reference sequence). The CDR3 contains 16 residues.

This clonotype showed up just a few times. The chain has TRBV11-3 and TRBJ1-1; no firm D call. The germline gives CDR1 SGHNT, CDR2 YENEEA. Trimming removed 5 bases at V and 11 bases at J, with 18 bases between. The CDR3 is made up of 13 amino acids. The CDR3 coding sequence is TGTGCCAGCAGCCCCCAACCATCCGTGAGGGCTTTCTTT. Its translation: CASSPQPSVRAFF.

This clonotype came up many times. The V and J genes are TRBV10-3 and TRBJ2-7, with TRBD2 as a possible D gene (6 bases). The CDR3 is 12 residues long. V was trimmed by 2 bases and J by 4 bases, leaving 6 bases between them. The germline V gene encodes CDR1 ENHRY and CDR2 SYGVKD. The DNA for the CDR3 is TGTGCCATCAGTGAGGGAGGGTACGAGCAGTACGTC. It specifies CAISEGGYEQYV.

This clonotype was seen ten or more times. J is TRBJ1-4 and V is TRBV20-1, with TRBD1 identical over 9 bases. This CDR3 has 13 residues. V lost 5 bases, J lost 5 bases, and 3 bases stayed unmatched. Per the germline V gene, CDR1 is DFQATT and CDR2 is SNEGSKA (reference sequence). CDR3 coding DNA: TGCAGTGCTCCCGGGACAGGGAATGAAAAACTGTTTTTT. Its protein product is CSAPGTGNEKLFF.

This clonotype has ten or more counts. V gene TRBV20-1 combines with J gene TRBJ2-3; D is possibly TRBD1 (5 bases). There are 14 residues in the CDR3. Germline CDR1 and CDR2: DFQATT and SNEGSKA (reference sequence). Trimming removed 5 bases from V and 2 bases from J, with 14 bases in between. The CDR3 region has the DNA TGCAGTGCTGCACAGGAGACCCTCACAGATACGCAGTATTTT. It yields the protein CSAAQETLTDTQYF.

In its sample, this clonotype was seen a few times. The rearrangement uses TRBV7-8 and TRBJ2-1, with 7 bases that match TRBD2. The germline CDR1 and CDR2 sequences are SGHVS and FQNEAQ. There are 16 residues in the CDR3. V trimming: 7 bases; J trimming: 5 bases; junction bases outside the gene matches: 14. CDR3 sequence: CASTFFVASGHNEQFF. CDR3 DNA: TGTGCCAGCACCTTTTTTGTGGCTAGCGGCCACAATGAGCAGTTCTTC.